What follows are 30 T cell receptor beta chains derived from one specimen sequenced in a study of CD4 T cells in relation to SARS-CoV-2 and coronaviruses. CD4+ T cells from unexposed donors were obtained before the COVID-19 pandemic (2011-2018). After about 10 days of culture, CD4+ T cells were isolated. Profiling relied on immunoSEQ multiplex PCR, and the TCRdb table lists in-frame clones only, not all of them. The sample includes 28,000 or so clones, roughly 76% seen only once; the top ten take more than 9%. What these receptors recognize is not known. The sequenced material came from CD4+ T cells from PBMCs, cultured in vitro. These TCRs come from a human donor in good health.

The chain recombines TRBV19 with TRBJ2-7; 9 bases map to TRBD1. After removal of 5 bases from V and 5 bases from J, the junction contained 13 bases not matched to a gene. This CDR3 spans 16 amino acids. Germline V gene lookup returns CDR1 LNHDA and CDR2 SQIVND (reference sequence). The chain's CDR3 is CASSPSGTGRMDEQYF. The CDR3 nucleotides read TGTGCCAGTAGTCCCTCCGGGACAGGGAGGATGGACGAGCAGTACTTC.

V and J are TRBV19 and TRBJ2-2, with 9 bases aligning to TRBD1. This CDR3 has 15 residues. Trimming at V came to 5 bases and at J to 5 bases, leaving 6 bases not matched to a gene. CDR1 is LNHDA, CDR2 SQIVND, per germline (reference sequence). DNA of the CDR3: TGTGCCAGTAGTCCACGGACAGGGGAGACCGGGGAGCTGTTTTTT. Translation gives CASSPRTGETGELFF.

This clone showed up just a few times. The CDR3 DNA sequence: TGTGCCAGCAGTAGGGACAGGGGGCGGAATAATTCACCCCTCCACTTT. As protein: CASSRDRGRNNSPLHF. The chain links TRBV2 to TRBJ1-6; 12 positions agree with TRBD1. This CDR3 is built from 16 residues. Trimming cost V 5 bases and J 5 bases; bases outside gene matches: 4. Germline CDR1 and CDR2: SNHLY and FYNNEI. The variable domain in full, with the rest retrieved from reference TRBV2 and TRBJ1-6, is EPEVTQTPSHQVTQMGQEVILRCVPISNHLYFYWYRQILGQKVEFLVSFYNNEISEKSEIFDDQFSVERPDGSNFTLKIRSTKLEDSAMYFCASSRDRGRNNSPLHFGNGTRLTVT.

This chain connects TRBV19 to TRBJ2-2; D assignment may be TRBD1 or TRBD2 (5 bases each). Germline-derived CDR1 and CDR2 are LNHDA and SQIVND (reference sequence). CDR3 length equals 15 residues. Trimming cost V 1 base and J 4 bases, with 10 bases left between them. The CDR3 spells CASSIGRAGTGELFF. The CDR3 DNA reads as TGTGCCAGTAGTATAGGCAGGGCGGGCACCGGGGAGCTGTTTTTT.

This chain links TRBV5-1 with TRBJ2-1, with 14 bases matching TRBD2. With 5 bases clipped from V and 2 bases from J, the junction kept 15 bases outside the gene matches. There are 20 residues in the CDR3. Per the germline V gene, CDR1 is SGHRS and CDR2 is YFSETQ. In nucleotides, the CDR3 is TGCGCCAGCAGAGATAGGACCGGGACTAGCGGGAGAGTACCCTACAATGAGCAGTTCTTC. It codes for CASRDRTGTSGRVPYNEQFF.

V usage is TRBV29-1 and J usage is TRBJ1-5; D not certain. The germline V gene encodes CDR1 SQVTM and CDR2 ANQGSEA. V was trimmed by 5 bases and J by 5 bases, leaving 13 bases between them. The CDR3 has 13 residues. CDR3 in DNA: TGCAGCGTTAGGGCAGCTGACGATCAGCCCCAGCATTTT. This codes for CSVRAADDQPQHF. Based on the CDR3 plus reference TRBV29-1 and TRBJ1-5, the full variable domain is SAVISQKPSRDICQRGTSLTIQCQVDSQVTMMFWYRQQPGQSLTLIATANQGSEATYESGFVIDKFPISRPNLTFSTLTVSNMSPEDSSIYLCSVRAADDQPQHFGDGTRLSIL.

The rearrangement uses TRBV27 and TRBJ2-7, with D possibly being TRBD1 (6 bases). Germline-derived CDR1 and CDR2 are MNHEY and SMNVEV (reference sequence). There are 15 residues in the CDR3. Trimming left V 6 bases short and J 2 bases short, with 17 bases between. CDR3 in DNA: TGTGCCAGCAGACCCACGACAGGCGCGGCCTACGAGCAGTACTTC. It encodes CASRPTTGAAYEQYF.

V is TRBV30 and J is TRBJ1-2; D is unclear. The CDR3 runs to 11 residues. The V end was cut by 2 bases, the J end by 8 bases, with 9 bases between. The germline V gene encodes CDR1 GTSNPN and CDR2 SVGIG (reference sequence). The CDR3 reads CAWSLPMGYTF. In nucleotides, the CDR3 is TGTGCCTGGAGTCTCCCCATGGGCTACACCTTC.

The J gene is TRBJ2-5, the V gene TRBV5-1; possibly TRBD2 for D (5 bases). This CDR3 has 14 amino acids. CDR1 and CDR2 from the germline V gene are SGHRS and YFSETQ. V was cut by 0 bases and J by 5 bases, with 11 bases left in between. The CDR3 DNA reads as TGCGCCAGCAGCTTGGTTCCGGGGTCGGAGACCCAGTACTTC. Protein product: CASSLVPGSETQYF.

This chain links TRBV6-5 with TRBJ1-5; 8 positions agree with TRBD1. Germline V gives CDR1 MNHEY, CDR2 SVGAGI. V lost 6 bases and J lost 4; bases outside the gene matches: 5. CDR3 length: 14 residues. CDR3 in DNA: TGTGCCAGCAGGGCAACAGGGGGGAATCAGCCCCAGCATTTT. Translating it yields CASRATGGNQPQHF.

For the CDR3, the DNA is TGTGCCAGCAGCGTCCCGACAGACAGACAGCCCACTAGCTCTGGGGCCAACGTCCTGACTTTC. This sequence encodes CASSVPTDRQPTSSGANVLTF. J is TRBJ2-6 and V is TRBV9, with D perhaps matching TRBD1 or TRBD2 (5 bases each). The CDR3 totals 21 residues. Trimming stripped 2 bases from V and 0 bases from J, with 24 bases between. The germline gives CDR1 SGDLS, CDR2 YYNGEE.

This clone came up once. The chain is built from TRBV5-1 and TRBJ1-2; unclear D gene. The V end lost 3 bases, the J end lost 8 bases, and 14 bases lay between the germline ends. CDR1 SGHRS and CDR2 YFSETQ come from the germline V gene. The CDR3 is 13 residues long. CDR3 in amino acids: CASSSSAGGGYTF. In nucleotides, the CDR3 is TGCGCCAGCAGCTCCTCGGCTGGAGGGGGCTACACCTTC.

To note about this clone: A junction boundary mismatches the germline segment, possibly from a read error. The CDR3, as DNA: TGTGCCAGCAGCCCGCGGGGCGCGGGAGAGGCCCAGTACTTC. Encoded protein: CASSPRGAGEAQYF. The rearrangement links TRBV7-9 to TRBJ2-5, with 7 bases that match TRBD2. The CDR3 extends over 14 amino acids. Germline V lookup: CDR1 SEHNR, CDR2 FQNEAQ (reference sequence).

CDR3 sequence: CASSPLRTSGSTETQYF. CDR3 nucleotide sequence: TGCGCCAGCAGCCCCTTAAGGACTAGCGGGAGTACAGAGACCCAGTACTTC. The V gene is TRBV5-1, the J gene TRBJ2-5; TRBD2 matches 13 bases. Trimming at V came to 4 bases and at J to 4 bases, leaving 10 bases not matched to a gene. The CDR3 sequence is 17 residues long. Germline V gene sequence: CDR1 SGHRS, CDR2 YFSETQ.

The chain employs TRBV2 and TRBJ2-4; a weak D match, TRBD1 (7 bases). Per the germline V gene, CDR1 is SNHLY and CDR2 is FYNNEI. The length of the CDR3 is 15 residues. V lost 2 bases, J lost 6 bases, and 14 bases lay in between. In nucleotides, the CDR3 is TGTGCCAGCAGTGAAAAAGGGACAGCGGGAAACATTCAGTACTTC. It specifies CASSEKGTAGNIQYF. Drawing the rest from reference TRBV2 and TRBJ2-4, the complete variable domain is EPEVTQTPSHQVTQMGQEVILRCVPISNHLYFYWYRQILGQKVEFLVSFYNNEISEKSEIFDDQFSVERPDGSNFTLKIRSTKLEDSAMYFCASSEKGTAGNIQYFGAGTRLSVL.

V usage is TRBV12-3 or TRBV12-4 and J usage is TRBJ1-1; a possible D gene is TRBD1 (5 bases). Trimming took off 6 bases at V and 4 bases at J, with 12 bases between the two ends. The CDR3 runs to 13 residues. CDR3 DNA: TGTGCCAGCAGGCTTAGTGGGGGCACTGAAGCTTTCTTT. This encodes CASRLSGGTEAFF.

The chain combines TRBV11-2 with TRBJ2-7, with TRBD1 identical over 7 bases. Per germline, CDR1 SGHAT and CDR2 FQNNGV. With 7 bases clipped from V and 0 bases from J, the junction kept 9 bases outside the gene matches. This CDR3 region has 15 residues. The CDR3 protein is CASTRGGTPSYEQYF. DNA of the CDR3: TGTGCCAGCACTCGAGGGGGCACCCCCTCCTACGAGCAGTACTTC.

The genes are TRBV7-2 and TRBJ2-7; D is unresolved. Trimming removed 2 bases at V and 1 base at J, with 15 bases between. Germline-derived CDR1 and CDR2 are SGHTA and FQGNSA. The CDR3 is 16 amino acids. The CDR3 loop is CASSLKIRFSSYEQYF. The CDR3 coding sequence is TGTGCCAGCAGCTTAAAAATAAGGTTCTCTTCCTACGAGCAGTACTTC.

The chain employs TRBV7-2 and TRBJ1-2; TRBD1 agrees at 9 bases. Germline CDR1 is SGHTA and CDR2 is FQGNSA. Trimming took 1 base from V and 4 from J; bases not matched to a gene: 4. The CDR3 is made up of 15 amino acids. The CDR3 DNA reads TGTGCCAGCAGCTTAGGGACAGGGGCTGCCTATGGCTACACCTTC. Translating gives CASSLGTGAAYGYTF.

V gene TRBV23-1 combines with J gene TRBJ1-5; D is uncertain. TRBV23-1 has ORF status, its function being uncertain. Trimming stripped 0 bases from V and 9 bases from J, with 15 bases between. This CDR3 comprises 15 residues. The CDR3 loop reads CASSQSYQDPPPQHF. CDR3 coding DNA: TGCGCCAGCAGTCAATCGTATCAGGATCCGCCGCCCCAGCATTTT.

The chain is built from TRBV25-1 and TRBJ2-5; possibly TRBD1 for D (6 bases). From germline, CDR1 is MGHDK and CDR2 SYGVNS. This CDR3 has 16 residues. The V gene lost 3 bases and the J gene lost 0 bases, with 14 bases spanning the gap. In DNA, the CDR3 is TGTGCCAGCAGTGACCCGCGACAGGCCTACCAAGAGACCCAGTACTTC. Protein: CASSDPRQAYQETQYF.

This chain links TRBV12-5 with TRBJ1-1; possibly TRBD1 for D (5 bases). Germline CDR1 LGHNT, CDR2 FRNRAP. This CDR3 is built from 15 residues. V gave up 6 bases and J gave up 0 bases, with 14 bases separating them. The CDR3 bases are TGTGCTAGTGGGCCCAGGGAAGGGTTGAACACTGAAGCTTTCTTT. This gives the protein CASGPREGLNTEAFF.

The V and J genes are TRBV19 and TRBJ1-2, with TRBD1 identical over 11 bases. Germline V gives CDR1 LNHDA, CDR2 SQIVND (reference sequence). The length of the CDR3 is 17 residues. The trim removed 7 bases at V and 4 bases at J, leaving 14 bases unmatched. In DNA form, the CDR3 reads TGTGCCAGTAACCGACAGCCGGGGGACAGGGGGACCTATGGCTACACCTTC. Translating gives CASNRQPGDRGTYGYTF.

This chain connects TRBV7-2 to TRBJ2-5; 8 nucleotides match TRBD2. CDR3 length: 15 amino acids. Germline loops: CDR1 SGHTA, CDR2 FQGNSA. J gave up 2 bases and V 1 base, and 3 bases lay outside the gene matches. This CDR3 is CASSLERGGQETQYF. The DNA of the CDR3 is TGTGCCAGCAGCTTAGAACGGGGGGGGCAAGAGACCCAGTACTTC.

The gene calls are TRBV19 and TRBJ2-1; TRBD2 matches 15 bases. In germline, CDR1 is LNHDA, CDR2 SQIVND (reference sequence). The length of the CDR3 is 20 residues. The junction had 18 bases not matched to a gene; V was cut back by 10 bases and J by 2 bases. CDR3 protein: CATNPGTSGRWGMPYNEQFF. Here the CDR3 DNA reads TGTGCCACCAACCCGGGGACTAGCGGGAGGTGGGGGATGCCCTACAATGAGCAGTTCTTC.

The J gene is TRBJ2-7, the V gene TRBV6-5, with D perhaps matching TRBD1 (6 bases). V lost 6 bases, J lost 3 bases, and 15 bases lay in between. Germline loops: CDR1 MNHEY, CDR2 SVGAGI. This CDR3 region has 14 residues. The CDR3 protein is CASRPWTENYEQYF. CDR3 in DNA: TGTGCCAGCAGACCCTGGACAGAGAACTACGAGCAGTACTTC.

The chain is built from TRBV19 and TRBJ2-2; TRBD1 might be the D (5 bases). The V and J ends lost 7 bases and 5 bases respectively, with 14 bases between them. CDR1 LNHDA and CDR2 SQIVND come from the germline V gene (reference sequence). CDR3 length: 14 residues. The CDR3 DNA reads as TGTGCCAGTAAAGGGGTCTTGGAGACCGGGGAGCTGTTTTTT. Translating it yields CASKGVLETGELFF.

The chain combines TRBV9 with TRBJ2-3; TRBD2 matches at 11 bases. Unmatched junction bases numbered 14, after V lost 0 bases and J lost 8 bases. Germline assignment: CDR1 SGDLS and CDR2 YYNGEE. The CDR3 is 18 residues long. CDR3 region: CASSVAEGLAGATGTQYF. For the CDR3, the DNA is TGTGCCAGCAGCGTAGCTGAAGGACTAGCGGGTGCCACGGGTACGCAGTATTTT.

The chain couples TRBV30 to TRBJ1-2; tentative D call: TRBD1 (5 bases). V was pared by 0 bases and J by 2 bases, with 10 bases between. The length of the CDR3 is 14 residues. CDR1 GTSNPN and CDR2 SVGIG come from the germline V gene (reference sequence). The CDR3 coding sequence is TGTGCCTGGAGTGTATACAGGCAAAACTATGGCTACACCTTC. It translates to CAWSVYRQNYGYTF.

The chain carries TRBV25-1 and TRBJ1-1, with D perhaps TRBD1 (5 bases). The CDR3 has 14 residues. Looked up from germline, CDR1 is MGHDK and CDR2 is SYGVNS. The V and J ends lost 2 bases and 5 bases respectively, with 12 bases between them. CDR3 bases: TGTGCCAGCAGTGAACCGGGGGAGGGGACTGAAGCTTTCTTT. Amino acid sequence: CASSEPGEGTEAFF.